This T cell receptor (beta chain) was identified in a study of chemoradiotherapy in HPV16-positive cancers. The study, taken as a whole, reports: Non-HPV-specific T cells did not expand in tumors during treatment, whereas candidate HPV-specific clones and E7-related motifs did.

CDR3 length equals 12 residues. Germline CDR1 reads ENHRY; CDR2 reads SYGVKD. Trimming took off 8 bases at V and 3 bases at J, with 8 bases between the two ends. Using immunoSEQ multiplex PCR, the repertoire was profiled, and TCRdb retains in-frame clones only, with some absent. The table has 30,000 or so clones, 70% to 90% seen once. Remarks on this clone: What it recognizes is unknown.

The input for sequencing was blood, taken from a patient who underwent chemoradiotherapy. The chain couples TRBV10-3 to TRBJ1-5; D unclear. The clonotype originates from a human donor with HPV-associated anogenital cancer. CDR3 sequence (DNA): TGTGCCATCGGTCCGATCAATCAGCCCCAGCATTTT. Translating gives CAIGPINQPQHF.